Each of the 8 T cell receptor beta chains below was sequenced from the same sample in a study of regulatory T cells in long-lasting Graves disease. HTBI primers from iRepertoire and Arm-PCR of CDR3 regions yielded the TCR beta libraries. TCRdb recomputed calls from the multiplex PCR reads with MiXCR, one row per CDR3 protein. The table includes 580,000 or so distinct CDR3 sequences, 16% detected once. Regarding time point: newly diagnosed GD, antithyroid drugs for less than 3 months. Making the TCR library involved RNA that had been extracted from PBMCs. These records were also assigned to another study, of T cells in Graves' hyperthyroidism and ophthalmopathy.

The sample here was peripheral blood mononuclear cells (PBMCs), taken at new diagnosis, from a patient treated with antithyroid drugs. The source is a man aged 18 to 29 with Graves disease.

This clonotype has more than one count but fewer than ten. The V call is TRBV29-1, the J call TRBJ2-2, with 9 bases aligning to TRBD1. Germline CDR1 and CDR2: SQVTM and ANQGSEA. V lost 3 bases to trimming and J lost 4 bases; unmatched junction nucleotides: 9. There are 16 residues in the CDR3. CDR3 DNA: TGCAGCGTTGACGATCCGGGACAGGGAGGCACCGGGGAGCTGTTTTTT. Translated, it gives CSVDDPGQGGTGELFF.

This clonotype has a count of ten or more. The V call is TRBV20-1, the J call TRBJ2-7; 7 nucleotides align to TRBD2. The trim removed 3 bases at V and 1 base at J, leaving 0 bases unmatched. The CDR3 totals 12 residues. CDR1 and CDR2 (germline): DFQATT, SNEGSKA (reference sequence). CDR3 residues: CSARRESYEQYF. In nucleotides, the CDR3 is TGCAGTGCTAGGCGGGAGTCCTACGAGCAGTACTTC.

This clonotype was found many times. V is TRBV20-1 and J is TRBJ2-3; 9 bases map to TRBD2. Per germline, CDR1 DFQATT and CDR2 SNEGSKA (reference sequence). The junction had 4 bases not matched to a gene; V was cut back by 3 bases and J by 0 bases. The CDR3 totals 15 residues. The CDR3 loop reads CSASLAGASTDTQYF. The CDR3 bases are TGCAGTGCTAGTTTAGCGGGGGCTAGCACAGATACGCAGTATTTT.

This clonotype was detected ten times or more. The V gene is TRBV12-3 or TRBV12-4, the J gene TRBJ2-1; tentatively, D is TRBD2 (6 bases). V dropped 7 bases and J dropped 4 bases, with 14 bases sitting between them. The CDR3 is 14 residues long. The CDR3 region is CASKSGGTYNEQFF. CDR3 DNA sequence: TGTGCCAGCAAGTCGGGCGGGACGTACAATGAGCAGTTCTTC.

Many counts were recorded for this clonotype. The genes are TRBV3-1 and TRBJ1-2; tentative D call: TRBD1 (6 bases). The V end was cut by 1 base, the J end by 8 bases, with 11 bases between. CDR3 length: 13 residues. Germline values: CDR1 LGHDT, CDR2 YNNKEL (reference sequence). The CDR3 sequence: CASSQARGGGYTF. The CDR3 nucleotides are TGTGCCAGCAGCCAAGCCAGGGGCGGAGGCTACACCTTC.

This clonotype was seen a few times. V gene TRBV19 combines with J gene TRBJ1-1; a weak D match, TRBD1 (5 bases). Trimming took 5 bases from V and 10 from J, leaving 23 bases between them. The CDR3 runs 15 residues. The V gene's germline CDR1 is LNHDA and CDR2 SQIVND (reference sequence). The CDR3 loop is CASSSYRRLFHGAFF. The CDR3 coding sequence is TGTGCCAGTAGTTCATACAGGAGGCTCTTCCATGGAGCTTTCTTT.

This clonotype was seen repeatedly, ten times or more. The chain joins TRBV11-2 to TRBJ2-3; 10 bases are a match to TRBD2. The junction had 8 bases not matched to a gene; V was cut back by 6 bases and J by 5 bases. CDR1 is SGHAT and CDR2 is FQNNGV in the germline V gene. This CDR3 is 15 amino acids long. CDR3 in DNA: TGTGCCAGCAGAACTTATAGCGGGAGGCGAGATACGCAGTATTTT. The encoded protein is CASRTYSGRRDTQYF.

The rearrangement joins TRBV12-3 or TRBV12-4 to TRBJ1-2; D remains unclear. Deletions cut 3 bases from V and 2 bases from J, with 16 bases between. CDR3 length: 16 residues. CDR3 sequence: CASSFTTRRENYGYTF. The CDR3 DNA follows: TGTGCCAGCAGTTTTACTACGAGAAGGGAGAACTATGGCTACACCTTC.